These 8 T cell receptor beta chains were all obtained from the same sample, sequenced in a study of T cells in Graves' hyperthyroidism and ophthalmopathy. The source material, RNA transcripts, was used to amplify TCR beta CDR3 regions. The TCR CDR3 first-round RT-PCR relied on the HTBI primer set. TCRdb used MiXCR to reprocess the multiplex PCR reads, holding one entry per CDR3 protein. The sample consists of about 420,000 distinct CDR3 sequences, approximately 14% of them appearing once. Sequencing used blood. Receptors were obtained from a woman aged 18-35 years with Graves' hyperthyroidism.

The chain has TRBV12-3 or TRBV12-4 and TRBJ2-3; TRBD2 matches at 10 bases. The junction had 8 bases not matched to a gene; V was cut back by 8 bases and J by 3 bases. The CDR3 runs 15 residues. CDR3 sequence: CASGASGSLTDTQYF. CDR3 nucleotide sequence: TGTGCCAGCGGGGCTAGCGGGAGTTTGACAGATACGCAGTATTTT.

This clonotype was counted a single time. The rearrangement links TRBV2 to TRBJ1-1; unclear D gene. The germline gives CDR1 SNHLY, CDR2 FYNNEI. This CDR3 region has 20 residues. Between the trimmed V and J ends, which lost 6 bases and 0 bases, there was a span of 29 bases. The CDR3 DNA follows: TGTGCCAGCAGCGTCGACGGAGGTTTCACCTTCTCAATCATGAACACTGAAGCTTTCTTT. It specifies CASSVDGGFTFSIMNTEAFF.

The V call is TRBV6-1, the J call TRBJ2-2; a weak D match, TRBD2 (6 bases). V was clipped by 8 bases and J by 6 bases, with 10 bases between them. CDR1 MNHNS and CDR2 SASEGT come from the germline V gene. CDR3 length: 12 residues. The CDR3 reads CASRRESGELFF. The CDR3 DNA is TGTGCCAGCCGGCGGGAATCCGGGGAGCTGTTTTTT.

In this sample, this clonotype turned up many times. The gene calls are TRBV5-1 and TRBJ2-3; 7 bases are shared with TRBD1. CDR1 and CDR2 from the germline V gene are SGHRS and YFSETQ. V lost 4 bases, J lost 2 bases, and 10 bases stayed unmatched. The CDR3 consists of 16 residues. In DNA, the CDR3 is TGCGCCAGCAGCGTAGGGACAGATTACCACACAGATACGCAGTATTTT. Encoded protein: CASSVGTDYHTDTQYF.

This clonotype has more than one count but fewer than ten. DNA for the CDR3: TGCAGTGCTAGAGGACGAACCAGGACATCCTACAATGAGCAGTTCTTC. Translated: CSARGRTRTSYNEQFF. The chain employs TRBV20-1 and TRBJ2-1, with a weak D call TRBD1 (5 bases). Per the germline V gene, CDR1 is DFQATT and CDR2 is SNEGSKA (reference sequence). The CDR3 has 16 residues. Trimming took off 1 base at V and 1 base at J, with 14 bases between the two ends.

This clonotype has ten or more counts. CDR3 amino acids: CASSAGSGNTIYF. DNA for the CDR3: TGTGCCAGCTCCGCGGGCTCTGGAAACACCATATATTTT. The chain links TRBV28 to TRBJ1-3, with D unresolved. The germline V gene encodes CDR1 MDHEN and CDR2 SYDVKM. CDR3 length: 13 residues. V lost 8 bases and J 0 bases, leaving 8 bases between the germline ends. Supplemented by reference TRBV28 and TRBJ1-3, the full variable domain reads DVKVTQSSRYLVKRTGEKVFLECVQDMDHENMFWYRQDPGLGLRLIYFSYDVKMKEKGDIPEGYSVSREKKERFSLILESASTNQTSMYLCASSAGSGNTIYFGEGSWLTVV.

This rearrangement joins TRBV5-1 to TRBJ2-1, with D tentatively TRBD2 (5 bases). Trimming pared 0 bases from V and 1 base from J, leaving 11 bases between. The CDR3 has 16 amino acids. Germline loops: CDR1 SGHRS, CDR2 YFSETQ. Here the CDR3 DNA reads TGCGCCAGCAGCTTGGCCGAGGGATCTTCCTACAATGAGCAGTTCTTC. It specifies CASSLAEGSSYNEQFF. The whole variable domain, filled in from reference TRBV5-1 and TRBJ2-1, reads KAGVTQTPRYLIKTRGQQVTLSCSPISGHRSVSWYQQTPGQGLQFLFEYFSETQRNKGNFPGRFSGRQFSNSRSEMNVSTLELGDSALYLCASSLAEGSSYNEQFFGPGTRLTVL.

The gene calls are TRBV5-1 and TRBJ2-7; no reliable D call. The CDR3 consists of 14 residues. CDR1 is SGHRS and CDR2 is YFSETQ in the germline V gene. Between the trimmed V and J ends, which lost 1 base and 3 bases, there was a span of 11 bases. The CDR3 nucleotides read TGCGCCAGCAGCTTGTCGTCCTGCAACTACGAGCAGTACTTC. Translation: CASSLSSCNYEQYF.